What follows are 20 T cell receptor beta chains derived from one specimen sequenced in a study of Ad26.COV2.S vaccination and SARS-CoV-2 variants. Data came from immunoSEQ multiplex PCR; TCRdb stores just in-frame clones and leaves some out. Altogether about 400,000 clones are present, about 80% being singletons, with the ten largest covering around 7.4%. Treatment meaning: approximately 18 received Ad26.COV2.S at low or high dose, single or two shots; roughly five received placebo; per-sample allocation not given. Each sample was drawn 63 days after the first injection (of vaccine or placebo). Material: peripheral blood, obtained in a trial of Ad26.COV2.S vaccine versus placebo. The receptors were sampled from a person between 18 and 60 years old who received the Ad26.COV2.S COVID-19 vaccine or a placebo.

V and J are TRBV6-2 or TRBV6-3 and TRBJ1-5; unclear D gene. The CDR3 is 13 residues long. Trimming shortened V by 7 bases and J by 6 bases, and 13 bases separated the two germline ends. Germline V gives CDR1 MNHEY, CDR2 SVGEGT. The CDR3 region has the DNA TGTGCCAGCACCCCCAGGCCTAGTCAGCCCCAGCATTTT. This translates into CASTPRPSQPQHF.

The rearrangement links TRBV11-1 to TRBJ1-3, with TRBD1 identical over 7 bases. This CDR3 region has 16 residues. V lost 5 bases, J lost 3 bases, and 10 bases stayed unmatched. Germline lookup yields CDR1 SGHAT and CDR2 FQDESV (reference sequence). The CDR3 DNA sequence: TGTGCCAGCAGCCCGATGGGACAGTACTTTGGAAACACCATATATTTT. Translated, it gives CASSPMGQYFGNTIYF. Variable domain in full (rest from reference TRBV11-1 and TRBJ1-3): EAEVAQSPRYKITEKSQAVAFWCDPISGHATLYWYRQILGQGPELLVQFQDESVVDDSQLPKDRFSAERLKGVDSTLKIQPAELGDSAMYLCASSPMGQYFGNTIYFGEGSWLTVV.

The V and J genes are TRBV14 and TRBJ2-1; D gene unclear. Looked up from germline, CDR1 is SGHDN and CDR2 is FVKESK. Trimming left V 6 bases short and J 4 bases short, with 10 bases between. This CDR3 has 13 amino acids. CDR3 in DNA: TGTGCCAGCAGTCCCCTGGGTTACAATGAGCAGTTCTTC. Its translation is CASSPLGYNEQFF.

In this sample, this clone turned up a few times. In nucleotides, the CDR3 is TGTGCCAGCAGCTTAGATCGGGCGTGGGGTTCACCCCTCCACTTT. Residues: CASSLDRAWGSPLHF. The V and J genes are TRBV7-9 and TRBJ1-6; D not certain. Germline CDR1 and CDR2: SEHNR and FQNEAQ (reference sequence). The CDR3 is 15 residues long. V was trimmed by 1 base and J by 9 bases, leaving 13 bases between them. Together with reference TRBV7-9 and TRBJ1-6, the CDR3 gives the full variable domain: DTGVSQNPRHKITKRGQNVTFRCDPISEHNRLYWYRQTLGQGPEFLTYFQNEAQLEKSRLLSDRFSAERPKGSFSTLEIQRTEQGDSAMYLCASSLDRAWGSPLHFGNGTRLTVT.

About this clone itself: This same CDR3 is encoded by further DNA sequences in the sample. In nucleotides, the CDR3 is TGTGCCAGTAGTATTTCAGGGGATACGCAGTATTTT. It specifies CASSISGDTQYF. V gene TRBV19 combines with J gene TRBJ2-3, with D possibly matching TRBD1 (5 bases). Germline CDR1 and CDR2: LNHDA and SQIVND (reference sequence). The V end was cut by 3 bases, the J end by 6 bases, with 7 bases between. This CDR3 has 12 amino acids.

V and J are TRBV5-5 and TRBJ1-5, with unresolved D. This CDR3 has 14 residues. Germline lookup yields CDR1 SGHKS and CDR2 YYEKEE (reference sequence). V dropped 1 base and J dropped 10 bases, with 15 bases sitting between them. The CDR3 DNA reads as TGTGCCAGCAGCTTGAGGGCAGGAATCAGCCCCCAGCATTTT. Protein product: CASSLRAGISPQHF.

V usage is TRBV6-5 and J usage is TRBJ2-2, with D possibly TRBD2 on 5 matching bases. V lost 7 bases and J 2 bases, leaving 14 bases between the germline ends. This CDR3 spans 15 amino acids. Germline V gene data show CDR1 as MNHEY and CDR2 as SVGAGI. DNA for the CDR3: TGTGCCAGCACTAATAGGGCTAGCAACACCGGGGAGCTGTTTTTT. Translated: CASTNRASNTGELFF.

There are a few counts of this clone. The CDR3 DNA reads as TGCGCCAGCAGCTTGATAGCGGGGGCTACAGATACGCAGTATTTT. This encodes CASSLIAGATDTQYF. The gene calls are TRBV5-1 and TRBJ2-3; TRBD2 aligns across 9 bases. CDR1 is SGHRS, CDR2 YFSETQ, per germline. The CDR3 extends over 15 amino acids. The V gene end was trimmed by 1 base and the J gene end by 3 bases; junction bases not matched to a gene: 3.

The J gene is TRBJ2-2, the V gene TRBV19; D remains ambiguous. CDR3 length equals 12 residues. The germline V and J ends were trimmed by 5 bases and 5 bases, with 6 bases remaining between them. CDR1 LNHDA and CDR2 SQIVND come from the germline V gene (reference sequence). CDR3 bases: TGTGCCAGTAGTCCTCAGACCGGGGAGCTGTTTTTT. Translating it yields CASSPQTGELFF.

This chain connects TRBV2 to TRBJ1-5; no firm D call. The germline gives CDR1 SNHLY, CDR2 FYNNEI. V dropped 4 bases and J dropped 7 bases, with 14 bases sitting between them. This CDR3 comprises 14 residues. The CDR3 region is CASSGGFVGQPQHF. The CDR3 DNA reads TGTGCCAGCAGTGGAGGGTTCGTGGGACAGCCCCAGCATTTT.

The chain combines TRBV18 with TRBJ2-5; TRBD2 agrees at 7 bases. CDR1 is KGHSH and CDR2 is LQKENI in the germline V gene. The CDR3 runs to 15 residues. V lost 5 bases to trimming and J lost 5 bases; unmatched junction nucleotides: 11. CDR3 DNA: TGTGCCAGCTCATCATACCGCGGGAGAGAGGAGACCCAGTACTTC. Amino acids: CASSSYRGREETQYF.

The V call is TRBV6-4, the J call TRBJ2-1, with TRBD1 identical over 9 bases. The CDR3 loop spans 15 amino acids. V gave up 6 bases and J gave up 2 bases; unmatched junction bases: 5. Looked up from germline, CDR1 is MRHNA and CDR2 is SNTAGT. The CDR3 reads CASSPTGGPYNEQFF. The CDR3 bases are TGTGCCAGCAGCCCTACAGGGGGCCCCTACAATGAGCAGTTCTTC.

The chain combines TRBV7-2 with TRBJ1-2, with 8 bases matching TRBD1. This CDR3 is 14 amino acids long. Germline V lookup: CDR1 SGHTA, CDR2 FQGNSA. The V and J ends lost 1 base and 4 bases, in that order; junction bases with no gene match: 2. CDR3 amino acids: CASSLDDRGYGYTF. The CDR3 DNA sequence: TGTGCCAGCAGCTTAGACGACAGGGGCTATGGCTACACCTTC.

The genes are TRBV7-2 and TRBJ1-1; D is uncertain. CDR1 and CDR2 (germline): SGHTA, FQGNSA. The CDR3 loop spans 14 amino acids. The V gene lost 1 base and the J gene lost 3 bases, with 9 bases spanning the gap. The CDR3 loop reads CASSLDVGYTEAFF. CDR3 nucleotides: TGTGCCAGCAGCTTAGATGTAGGGTACACTGAAGCTTTCTTT.

The gene calls are TRBV6-5 and TRBJ1-1; D is uncertain. This CDR3 has 14 residues. The ends were cut back, 0 bases at V and 8 bases at J, with 13 bases in the middle. CDR1 and CDR2 from the germline V gene are MNHEY and SVGAGI. CDR3 nucleotides: TGTGCCAGCAGTTACTCGGTCTTATTAGGAGAAGCTTTCTTT. Protein: CASSYSVLLGEAFF.

As regards this clone: Other nucleotide sequences from this sample produce the same CDR3. The chain combines TRBV5-4 with TRBJ1-2; D may be TRBD1 (6 bases). CDR1 and CDR2 (germline): SGHNT, YYREEE (reference sequence). The V end was cut by 4 bases, the J end by 4 bases, with 11 bases between. This CDR3 contains 13 residues. As DNA, the CDR3 is TGTGCCAGCAGCCTTGGGGGCGGCTATGGCTACACCTTC. It is translated as CASSLGGGYGYTF.

This chain connects TRBV10-3 to TRBJ1-6; D remains ambiguous. Germline CDR1 is ENHRY and CDR2 is SYGVKD. V lost 0 bases, J lost 4 bases, and 7 bases lay in between. The CDR3 is 15 residues long. The DNA of the CDR3 is TGTGCCATCAGTGAGTCGATCAGATATAATTCACCCCTCCACTTT. Protein product: CAISESIRYNSPLHF.

Note on this clone: The same CDR3 arises from other DNA sequences in this sample as well. V is TRBV29-1 and J is TRBJ1-1; D unresolved. Germline V gives CDR1 SQVTM, CDR2 ANQGSEA. CDR3 length: 12 amino acids. Trimming cost V 4 bases and J 1 base, with 7 bases left between them. The CDR3 here is CSVARQNTEAFF. In DNA form, the CDR3 reads TGCAGCGTTGCGCGCCAGAACACTGAAGCTTTCTTT.

This chain joins TRBV12-3 or TRBV12-4 and TRBJ1-2; D unresolved. The CDR3 loop spans 13 amino acids. V gave up 5 bases and J gave up 7 bases, with 14 bases separating them. CDR3 residues: CASSPGRFSGYTF. CDR3 sequence (DNA): TGTGCCAGCAGTCCCGGCCGGTTTAGTGGCTACACCTTC.

The V gene is TRBV7-2, the J gene TRBJ2-7; a weak D match, TRBD2 (5 bases). The germline CDR1 and CDR2 sequences are SGHTA and FQGNSA. This CDR3 region has 14 residues. V lost 3 bases and J lost 2, with 11 bases in between. The CDR3 protein is CASSFQRGPYEQYF. The CDR3 region has the DNA TGTGCCAGCAGCTTTCAACGGGGTCCCTACGAGCAGTACTTC.